This T cell receptor beta chain was identified in a study of T cells in women clearing cervical HPV infection. Trimming pared 6 bases from V and 6 bases from J, leaving 15 bases between. From germline, CDR1 is DFQATT and CDR2 SNEGSKA (reference sequence). This CDR3 comprises 13 residues. The assay was immunoSEQ multiplex PCR, and TCRdb's table has in-frame clones only and misses some. This table holds over 10,000 clones. Comment on this clone: The read terminates 3 residues ahead of where the CDR3 ends, so the germline J gene completes it.

The rearrangement links TRBV20-1 to TRBJ1-5; no reliable D call. The sequence was collected from a woman between 18 and 75 years old with a cervical HPV16 infection that either progressed to CIN3+ or cleared (not recorded which). The specimen was blood buffy coat. Here the CDR3 reads CSAQPGMGQPQHF. CDR3 bases read: TGCAGTGCCCAACCGGGGATGGGTCAGCCC.